This T cell receptor beta chain appears in the sequencing data of a study of shared clonotypes between healthy human individuals. Concerning this clone itself: The antigen is not known.

Germline lookup yields CDR1 SGHTA and CDR2 FQGNSA. The CDR3 is 13 residues long. Trimming cost V 6 bases and J 7 bases; bases outside gene matches: 5. Findings and caveats of the study: Shared clonotypes: roughly 4.7% naive CD4, around 3.5% naive CD8, under 2.5% memory CD4, about 0.4% memory CD8. A generally larger estimated richness was seen in naive subsets than in memory subsets. It was the few donors that limited the genetic and exposure-history diversity represented.

Some clones are missing from TCRdb's copy, which holds only in-frame ones; the method was immunoSEQ multiplex PCR. The repertoire holds hundreds of thousands of clones, with under 80% as singletons. Material for sequencing was memory CD4+ T cells sorted from blood. Subset in this sample: CD45RA-negative fraction. The gene calls are TRBV7-2 and TRBJ2-7; 11 bases fit TRBD1. This TCR was recovered from a young woman in good health. The CDR3 protein is CASSRDRGGEQYF. In DNA, the CDR3 is TGTGCCAGCAGTCGGGACAGGGGGGGAGAGCAGTACTTC.